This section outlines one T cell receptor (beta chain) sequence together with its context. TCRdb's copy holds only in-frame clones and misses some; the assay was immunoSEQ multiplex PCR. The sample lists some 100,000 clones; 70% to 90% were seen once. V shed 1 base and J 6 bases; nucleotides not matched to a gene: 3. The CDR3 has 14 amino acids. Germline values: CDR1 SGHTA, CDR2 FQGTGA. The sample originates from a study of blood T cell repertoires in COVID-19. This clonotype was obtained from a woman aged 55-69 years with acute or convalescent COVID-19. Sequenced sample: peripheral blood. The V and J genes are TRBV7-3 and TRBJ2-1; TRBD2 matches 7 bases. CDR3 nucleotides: TGTGCCAGCAGCTTAAGCGGCGGGAGCAATGAGCAGTTCTTC. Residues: CASSLSGGSNEQFF.